A selection of T cell receptor delta chains follows, all from one sample in a study of Vδ1+ human thymocytes. TCRdb called clones anew from the multiplex PCR reads with CATT. This table has more than 25,000 delta-chain clones, under 8% appearing once. Sequenced material: Vdelta1+ gamma-delta thymocytes from the thymus. The receptor set was obtained from a girl less than two years old who had congenital heart surgery. The CDR3 runs from the conserved cysteine through the conserved F or W. The D gene is left open where the match is weak. Only part of the rows carry a size: once, few, many, or a class if the clone is expanded.

v_call	d_call	cdr3_length	clone_size	j_call	cdr3_nt	cdr3_aa
TRDV1	.	16	few	TRDJ1	TGTGCTCTTGGGGCGCGCCGAGATCAATCCAGTCATAAACCCATCTTT	CALGARRDQSSHKPIF
TRDV1	.	21	.	TRDJ1	TGTGCTCTTGGGAAACGGCCTTCCTACCAACCTGGGGGATCTAACACCGATAAACTCATCTTT	CALGKRPSYQPGGSNTDKLIF
TRAV29/DV5	.	14	medium-sized	TRDJ1	TGTGCAGCAAGCGCGAAGATTTCCACCGATAAACTCATCTTT	CAASAKISTDKLIF
TRDV2	TRDD3	16	.	TRDJ1	TGTGCCTGTGACACTCAGGGTAGGGGGATTACCGATAAACTCATCTTT	CACDTQGRGITDKLIF
TRDV1	.	16	.	TRDJ1	TGTGCTCTTGGGGATCCCACTCCTTTCCCCCCTCAAAAACTCATCTTT	CALGDPTPFPPQKLIF
TRDV1	.	15	few	TRDJ1	TGTGCTCTTGGGGAGGGTCAAAGCCACACCGATAAACTCATCTTT	CALGEGQSHTDKLIF
TRDV1	.	16	few	TRDJ1	TGTGCTCTTGGGGAACTCCTGAGGGTTTACACCGATAAACTCATCTTT	CALGELLRVYTDKLIF
TRDV1	.	20	.	TRDJ1	TGTGCCCTTGGGGAACTAGCGCTGGTGGGGATCGCAGAGTACACCGATAAACTCATCTTT	CALGELALVGIAEYTDKLIF
TRDV1	.	17	.	TRDJ1	TGTGCTCTTGGGAAGGTCCCACCCCCCCTGGGCACCGATAAACTCATCTTT	CALGKVPPPLGTDKLIF
TRAV29/DV5	.	16	few	TRDJ1	TGTGCAGAAATTTCCTGCCTGTCTGGCCCAACCTATAAACTCATCTTT	CAEISCLSGPTYKLIF
TRDV1	.	17	.	TRDJ1	TGTGCTCTTGGGGAAGCCCGCCCCCTTAGGAACACCGATAAACTCATCTTT	CALGEARPLRNTDKLIF
TRDV1	.	17	.	TRDJ1	TGTGCTCTTGGGCCCTTGCCCCGACCCCCTTACACCGATAAACTCATCTTT	CALGPLPRPPYTDKLIF
TRDV1	.	21	.	TRDJ1	TGTGCTCTTGGGGAACCCTCCCAGCCGGCGGCAGTTACCTACACCGTGGATAAACTCATCTTT	CALGEPSQPAAVTYTVDKLIF
TRDV1	.	13	.	TRDJ1	TGTGCTCTTGGGGCCACAAAGGGGAATAAACTCATCTTT	CALGATKGNKLIF
TRDV1	.	18	few	TRDJ1	TGTGCTCTTGGGGAACGTCCGGAGGGACAGCTTCACACCGATAAACTCATCTTT	CALGERPEGQLHTDKLIF
TRDV1	TRDD3	21	few	TRDJ1	TGTGCTCTTGGGGAACTTTTTCCCCCGGAGGGCTGGGGGCCGAATACCGATAAACTCATCTTT	CALGELFPPEGWGPNTDKLIF
TRDV1	TRDD3	23	.	TRDJ1	TGTGCTCTTGGGAAGGGGGCTTCCTTCGTACTGGGGGATACTCCTAGGGATACCGATAAACTCATCTTT	CALGKGASFVLGDTPRDTDKLIF
TRDV1	.	13	few	TRDJ1	TGTGCTCCTGGAGATAGTTACACCGATAAACTCATCTTT	CAPGDSYTDKLIF
TRDV1	TRDD3	19	few	TRDJ1	TGTGCTCTCCGGAATGGTTCGCCCTACTGGGGGATAGGAACCGATAAACTCATCTTT	CALRNGSPYWGIGTDKLIF
TRDV1	TRDD3	20	.	TRDJ1	TGTGCTCTTGGGGAACAGCCTAATGGGGATACCTTCTCGTACACCGATAAACTCATCTTT	CALGEQPNGDTFSYTDKLIF
TRDV1	TRDD3	22	.	TRDJ1	TGTGCTCTTGGGGAAATCCGCCGCCAGGCTGGGGGACCCGAGAAATACGCCGATAAACTCATCTTT	CALGEIRRQAGGPEKYADKLIF
TRDV1	TRDD3	17	few	TRDJ1	TGTGCTCTTGGGGAAAAGGTAACTGGGGGACCTACCGATAAACTCATCTTT	CALGEKVTGGPTDKLIF
TRDV1	.	24	few	TRDJ1	TGTGCTCTTGGGGTCAAGCCTTCCTTCGATGTACTGGGGGTCCTACAGGGGGCCACCGATAAACTCATCTTT	CALGVKPSFDVLGVLQGATDKLIF
TRDV1	.	15	medium-sized	TRDJ1	TGTGCTCTTGGGGGAGTTACCGGGTACACCGATAAACTCATCTTT	CALGGVTGYTDKLIF
TRDV1	.	18	few	TRDJ1	TGTGCTCCTGGGGAATCACCGCTACGGTACTTCAACTTCGATAAACTCATCTTT	CAPGESPLRYFNFDKLIF
TRDV1	TRDD3	18	few	TRDJ1	TGTGCTCTTGGGGAACTAGCTAAACTGGGGGATACGACCGATAAACTCATCTTT	CALGELAKLGDTTDKLIF
TRDV1	TRDD3	20	.	TRDJ1	TGTGCTCTTGGGCCCTCTGGCGGGGTGATGTACTGGGGGATTACCGATAAACTCATCTTT	CALGPSGGVMYWGITDKLIF
TRDV1	.	20	.	TRDJ1	TGTGCTCTTGGGGATGACTCCTACAAGCGGGAGGGCCTAGAAACCGATAAACTCATCTTT	CALGDDSYKREGLETDKLIF
TRDV1	TRDD3	20	.	TRDJ1	TGTGCTCTTGGGGAAAAGGTTCTAGCCTCGGGGGATAACTCAAGTATAGGACTCATCTTT	CALGEKVLASGDNSSIGLIF
TRDV1	.	16	few	TRDJ1	TGTGCTCTTGGGATCCCTCGCATGTCTTACACCGATAAACTCATCTTT	CALGIPRMSYTDKLIF